The 2 T cell receptor beta chains below come from one sample, sequenced in a study of cytomegalovirus exposure and HLA in healthy donors. The study ran its PCR with 60 Vbeta and 13 Jbeta primers. Libraries were prepared by immunoSEQ multiplex PCR; TCRdb keeps only in-frame clonotypes and omits some of them. The sample yields around 200,000 clones, more than 75% seen once. Sequencing input: PBMCs. The receptors stem from a young woman in good health and CMV-seronegative.

Comments on this clone: Other DNA sequences from this sample encode an identical CDR3 as well. The rearrangement joins TRBV5-6 to TRBJ1-4, with D perhaps TRBD1 (6 bases). Trimming took off 0 bases at V and 10 bases at J, with 16 bases between the two ends. Germline V CDR1 and CDR2: SGHDT, YYEEEE. The CDR3 sequence is 15 residues long. The CDR3 protein is CASSLEQGHFRKLFF. CDR3 DNA: TGTGCCAGCAGCTTGGAGCAGGGGCATTTTCGAAAACTGTTTTTT. The full variable domain, with the rest looked up from reference TRBV5-6 and TRBJ1-4, is DAGVTQSPTHLIKTRGQQVTLRCSPKSGHDTVSWYQQALGQGPQFIFQYYEEEERQRGNFPDRFSGHQFPNYSSELNVNALLLGDSALYLCASSLEQGHFRKLFFGSGTQLSVL.

The table lists this clone with a few counts. V is TRBV5-1 and J is TRBJ2-3, with 8 bases lining up with TRBD2. The CDR3 has 18 residues. V shed 1 base, J shed 1 base, and the junction held 11 bases outside the gene matches. Germline-derived CDR1 and CDR2 are SGHRS and YFSETQ. DNA for the CDR3: TGCGCCAGCAGCTTGTCAGTCGGCGGCGGGGGGCGCACAGATACGCAGTATTTT. Protein sequence: CASSLSVGGGGRTDTQYF.